What follows is one T cell receptor beta chain and its context. The antigen it recognizes is unknown. Per-base qualities were not stored, and no clone one base away is much larger. The source of the sample is a study of OX40 agonist ivuxolimab in advanced cancers. Describing the broader study: Ivuxolimab was a fully human IgG2 agonistic monoclonal antibody targeting the costimulatory receptor OX40 (CD134). Intravenous ivuxolimab was administered to patients every 2 weeks at six dose levels: 0.01, 0.1, 0.3, 1.5, 3 and 10 mg/kg. Of the roughly 52 dose-escalation patients, hepatocellular carcinoma was present in around 20, melanoma in around 15, renal cell carcinoma in 9 and head and neck cancer in 9. A male proportion of 82.7% and a mean age of approximately 61 years, ranging from roughly 23 to 80, were recorded for the dose-escalation cohort. Prior anti-PD-1, anti-PD-L1 or anti-CTLA-4 therapy was permitted, and checkpoint inhibitors had been received by roughly 40% of dose-escalation patients. Partial responses occurred in three dose-escalation patients, of whom one had hepatocellular carcinoma and two had cutaneous melanoma. The point of sequencing TCRbeta in the periphery was to test whether ivuxolimab changed TCR sequence diversity and drove clonal T-cell expansion. The monotherapy dose-escalation portion (N ≈ 56 patients) of the phase I ivuxolimab trial is reported in the paper.

The trial excluded patients who had a history of autoimmune disease or who were on systemic immunosuppression. Peripheral blood for TCR sequencing was collected from all dose cohorts at baseline, on cycle 4 day 1, and on cycle 7 day 1. Samples were obtained from an open-label, multicenter, first-in-human phase I dose-escalation trial of ivuxolimab. Adults with locally advanced or metastatic head and neck squamous cell, hepatocellular, melanoma or renal cell carcinoma were enrolled in the trial. Before TCR sequencing, CD4+ T cells and CD8+ T cells were sorted from peripheral blood as separate populations. Including the terminal cysteine and phenylalanine, the CDR3 comprises 14 residues. Only the CDR3 region is kept as DNA, spanning 42 bases read in frame from base 1. Looking up the germline V gene yields CDR1 LGHNA and CDR2 YNFKEQ. V and J are truncated by 0 bases and 8 bases respectively, leaving an intervening sequence of 13 bases.

The full study reports these points: Low levels of normalized T-cell clonal expansion were also shown by some nonresponding patients. After ivuxolimab, more expanded clones were found on average in CD8+ T cells than in CD4+ T cells. The antigen specificity of the clonally expanded peripheral T cells was not determined. In partial responders in the 0.1-3.0 mg/kg groups, normalized peripheral clonal expansion was found to be among the lowest, especially among CD8+ T cells. Clonal expansion of both CD4+ and CD8+ blood T cells was observed from baseline to week 6 at doses 0.1 to 3.0 mg/kg.

Genomic DNA was isolated from the sorted cells so that the TCRbeta CDR3 region could be sequenced. TCRbeta CDR3 regions were sequenced using the immunoSEQ Assay. TCRdb's version of the immuneACCESS table is confined to in-frame rearrangements and falls short of the full clone set. An unresolved V gene accounts for under half of the shortfall where checked; the remainder is of unknown origin. This sample comprises about 38,000 clones, 70% to 90% of them detected only once. The ten most abundant clones make up around 46% of the sample. The clonotype originates from an adult with an advanced solid tumor such as melanoma, head and neck, liver or kidney cancer. Recombination joined TRBV4-2 with TRBJ2-5; the D match is possibly TRBD1 or TRBD2, with 5 bases aligned in each. This specimen consisted of CD4+ or CD8+ T cells sorted from blood, obtained in a trial of the OX40 agonist ivuxolimab. The CDR3 is CASSQDRVLATQYF. Read as DNA, the sequence is TGTGCCAGCAGCCAAGACAGGGTCCTAGCAACCCAGTACTTC.